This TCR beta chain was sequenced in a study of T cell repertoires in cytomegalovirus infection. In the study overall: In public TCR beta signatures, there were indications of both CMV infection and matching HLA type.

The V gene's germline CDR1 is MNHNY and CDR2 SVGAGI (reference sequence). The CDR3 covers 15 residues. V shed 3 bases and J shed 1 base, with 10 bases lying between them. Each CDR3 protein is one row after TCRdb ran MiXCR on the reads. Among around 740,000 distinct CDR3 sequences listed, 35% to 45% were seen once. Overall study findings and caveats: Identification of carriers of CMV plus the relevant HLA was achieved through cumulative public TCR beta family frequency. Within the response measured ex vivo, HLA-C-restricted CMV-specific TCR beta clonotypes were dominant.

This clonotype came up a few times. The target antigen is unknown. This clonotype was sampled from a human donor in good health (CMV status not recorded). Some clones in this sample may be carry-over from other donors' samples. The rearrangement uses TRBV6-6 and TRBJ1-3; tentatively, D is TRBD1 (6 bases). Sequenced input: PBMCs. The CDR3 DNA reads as TGTGCCAGCAGTTATGAGGGGGTTTCTGGAAACACCATATATTTT. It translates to CASSYEGVSGNTIYF.